The clone carrying this T cell receptor (beta chain) was found a few times. Antigen unknown. The sample belongs to a study of T cells in localized non-small cell lung cancer. Overall study results and limits: As only one tumor region underwent sequencing, heterogeneity remains possible. Higher adjacent-lung clonality was associated with shorter survival. The study detected a median approximately 54 of the top 100 tumor clones in adjacent lung.

Sequenced by immunoSEQ multiplex PCR; TCRdb stores in-frame clones only, minus some. The profile shows roughly 10,000 clones, 29% of them singletons. Trimming cost V 0 bases and J 7 bases; bases outside gene matches: 7. Germline-derived CDR1 and CDR2 are SGDLS and YYNGEE. The CDR3 runs to 15 residues. The sequence derives from a man aged 40 to 75 with stage I lung adenocarcinoma. The V gene is TRBV9, the J gene TRBJ2-1, with 7 nucleotides matching TRBD1. The sequenced sample was lung tumor tissue, obtained before any cancer treatment. CDR3 DNA: TGTGCCAGCAGCGTAGAGGGACAGTCGGGGAATGAGCAGTTCTTC. It translates to CASSVEGQSGNEQFF.